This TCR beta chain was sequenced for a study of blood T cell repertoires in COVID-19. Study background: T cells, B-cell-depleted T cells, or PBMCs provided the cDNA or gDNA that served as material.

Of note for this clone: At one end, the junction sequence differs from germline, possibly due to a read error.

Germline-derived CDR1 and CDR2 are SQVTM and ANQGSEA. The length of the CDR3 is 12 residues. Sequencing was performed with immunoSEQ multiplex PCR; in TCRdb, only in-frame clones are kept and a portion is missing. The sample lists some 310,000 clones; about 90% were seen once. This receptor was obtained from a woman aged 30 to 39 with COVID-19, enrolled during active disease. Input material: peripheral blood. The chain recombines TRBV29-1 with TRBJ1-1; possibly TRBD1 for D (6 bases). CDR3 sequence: CSVNRENAEAFF. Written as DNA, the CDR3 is TGCAGCGTCAACAGGGAGAACGCTGAAGCTTTCTTT.